The TCR beta chain described here comes from a study of blood T cell repertoires in COVID-19. Study-wide background: Sample material is recorded as cDNA or gDNA derived from T cells, B-cell-depleted T cells, or PBMCs.

Original data processing: Nucleated cell number was recorded as an estimate derived from reference gene primer amplification. This table comes from immunoSEQ multiplex PCR, and its TCRdb copy is limited to in-frame clones, with some not included. For V, J and clone size, that table is used; D and trimming come from the DNA. The sample has about 210,000 clones, approximately 83% seen once. Germline V CDR1 and CDR2: SGHRS, YFSETQ. Deletions cut 2 bases from V and 6 bases from J, with 12 bases between. The CDR3 sequence is 14 residues long. Cohort assignment relied on participant-reported clinical history.

Sequencing was carried out using PBMCs or T cells enriched from blood (not recorded which). The receptor was isolated from a middle-aged woman with acute COVID-19. This chain uses TRBV5-1 with TRBJ2-1, with a weak D call TRBD1 (6 bases). The CDR3 here is CASSLTGLRNEQFF. CDR3 sequence (DNA): TGCGCCAGCAGCTTAACAGGGTTGCGCAATGAGCAGTTCTTC. The variable domain in full, with the rest retrieved from reference TRBV5-1 and TRBJ2-1, is KAGVTQTPRYLIKTRGQQVTLSCSPISGHRSVSWYQQTPGQGLQFLFEYFSETQRNKGNFPGRFSGRQFSNSRSEMNVSTLELGDSALYLCASSLTGLRNEQFFGPGTRLTVL.